These T cell receptor beta chains were read from a single sample in a study of OX40 agonist ivuxolimab in advanced cancers. Assay: immunoSEQ multiplex PCR; the TCRdb copy retains only in-frame clones and omits some. The sample carries 70,000 to 80,000 clones, roughly 80% recorded once. The sequencing here drew on CD4+ or CD8+ T cells sorted from blood, taken in a trial of the OX40 agonist ivuxolimab. The receptor set was obtained from an adult with an advanced solid tumor such as melanoma, head and neck, liver or kidney cancer. The CDR3 runs from the conserved cysteine through the conserved F or W. D genes are given only for firm matches. Rows give clone size only sometimes, using once, few, many, or a class for an expanded clone.

clone_size	d_call	v_call	j_call	cdr3_nt	cdr3_aa
once	-	TRBV18	TRBJ2-3	TGTGCCAGCTCACCTAGCACAGATACGCAGTATTTT	CASSPSTDTQYF
-	-	TRBV4-1	TRBJ2-1	TGCGCCAGCAGCTACGCCCGGGGTGAGCAGTTCTTC	CASSYARGEQFF
-	-	TRBV15	TRBJ1-2	TGTGCCACCAGCAGAGATTGGGGCAGGGAGAATGGCTACACCTTC	CATSRDWGRENGYTF
many	TRBD1	TRBV7-9	TRBJ2-2	TGTGCCAGCAGATCCGGACAGGGGCGTAGTGCCGGGGAGCTGTTTTTT	CASRSGQGRSAGELFF
once	-	TRBV19	TRBJ2-7	TGTGCCAGTAGTTCTGACGGCACAGGTTCCCCACGACGGTACTTC	CASSSDGTGSPRRYF
-	-	TRBV4-1	TRBJ2-6	TGCGCCAGCAGCCAAGAGAAGGGGTCAGGGGCGAGGGGGGCCAACGTCCTGACTTTC	CASSQEKGSGARGANVLTF
-	TRBD1	TRBV5-1	TRBJ2-3	TGCGCCAGCAGCAATACCGGGACAGTTACAGATACGCAGTATTTT	CASSNTGTVTDTQYF
-	-	TRBV20-1	TRBJ2-1	TGCAGTGCCTGGAGTTACAATGAGCAGTTCTTC	CSAWSYNEQFF
few	-	TRBV15	TRBJ1-1	TGTGCCACCAGCAGAGACGATACCAGGGCCTATGAAGCTTTCTTT	CATSRDDTRAYEAFF
few	-	TRBV15	TRBJ1-5	TGTGCCACCAGCAGCCCTCAGGGATTTGGCAATCAGCCCCAGCATTTT	CATSSPQGFGNQPQHF
-	-	TRBV18	TRBJ2-7	TGTGCCAGCTCACCACCCCAGCGGTACGAGCAGTACTTC	CASSPPQRYEQYF
-	-	TRBV27	TRBJ1-5	TGTGCCAGCAGTTTGAGGGAGGGGGATCAGCCCCAGCATTTT	CASSLREGDQPQHF
-	TRBD1	TRBV5-1	TRBJ1-1	TGCGCCAGCAGCGTACAGGGGAGGGAAACTGAAGCTTTCTTT	CASSVQGRETEAFF
-	-	TRBV18	TRBJ1-2	TGTGCCAGCTCACGGGACATCGGAGGCTACACCTTC	CASSRDIGGYTF
-	TRBD2	TRBV29-1	TRBJ2-3	TGCAGTTGCGAGCGGGAGGACAGCACAGATACGCAGTATTTT	CSCEREDSTDTQYF
-	TRBD1	TRBV5-1	TRBJ2-3	TGCGCCAGCAGCACGTCTACAGGGGGCTTTTCAGATACGCAGTATTTT	CASSTSTGGFSDTQYF
-	-	TRBV13	TRBJ1-2	TGTGCCAGCAGCGCCGGTTGGGGGGGACGGGGCTACACCTTC	CASSAGWGGRGYTF
-	TRBD2	TRBV29-1	TRBJ2-5	TGCAGCGTTGATGGACTAGCGGGAAAATCGGGTACTGAGACCCAGTACTTC	CSVDGLAGKSGTETQYF